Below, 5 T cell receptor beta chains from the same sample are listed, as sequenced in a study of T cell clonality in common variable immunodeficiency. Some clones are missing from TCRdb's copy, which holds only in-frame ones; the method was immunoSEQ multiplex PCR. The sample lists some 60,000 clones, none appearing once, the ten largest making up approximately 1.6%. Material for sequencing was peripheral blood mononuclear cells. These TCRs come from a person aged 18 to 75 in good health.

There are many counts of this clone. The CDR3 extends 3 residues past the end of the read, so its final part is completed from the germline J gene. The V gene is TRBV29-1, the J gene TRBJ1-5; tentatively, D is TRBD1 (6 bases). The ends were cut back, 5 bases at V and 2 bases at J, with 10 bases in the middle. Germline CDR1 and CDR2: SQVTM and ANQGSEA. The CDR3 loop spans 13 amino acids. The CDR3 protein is CSVWAGGNQPQHF. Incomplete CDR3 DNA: TGCAGCGTTTGGGCAGGGGGCAATCAGCCC.

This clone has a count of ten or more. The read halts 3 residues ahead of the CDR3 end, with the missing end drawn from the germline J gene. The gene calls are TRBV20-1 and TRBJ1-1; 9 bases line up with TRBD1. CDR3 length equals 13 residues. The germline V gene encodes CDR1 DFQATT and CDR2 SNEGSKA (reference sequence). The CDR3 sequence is CSAMKQGARVAFF. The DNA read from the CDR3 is TGCAGTGCGATGAAACAGGGGGCGCGGGTA.

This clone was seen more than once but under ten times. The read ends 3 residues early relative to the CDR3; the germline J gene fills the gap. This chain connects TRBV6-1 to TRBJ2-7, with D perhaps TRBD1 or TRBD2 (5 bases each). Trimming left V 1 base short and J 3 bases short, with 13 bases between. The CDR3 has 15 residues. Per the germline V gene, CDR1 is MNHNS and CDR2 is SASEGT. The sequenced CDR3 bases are TGTGCCAGCAGTGAAGGTCCGACGAGGGGCTACGAG. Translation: CASSEGPTRGYE. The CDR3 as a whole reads CASSEGPTRGYEQYF.

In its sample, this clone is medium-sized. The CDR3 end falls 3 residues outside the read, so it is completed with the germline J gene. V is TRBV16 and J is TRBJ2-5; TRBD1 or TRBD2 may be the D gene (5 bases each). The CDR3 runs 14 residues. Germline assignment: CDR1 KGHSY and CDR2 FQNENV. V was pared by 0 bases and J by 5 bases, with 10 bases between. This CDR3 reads CASSQSRGAETQYF. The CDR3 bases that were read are TGTGCCAGCAGCCAATCGAGGGGCGCGGAGACC.

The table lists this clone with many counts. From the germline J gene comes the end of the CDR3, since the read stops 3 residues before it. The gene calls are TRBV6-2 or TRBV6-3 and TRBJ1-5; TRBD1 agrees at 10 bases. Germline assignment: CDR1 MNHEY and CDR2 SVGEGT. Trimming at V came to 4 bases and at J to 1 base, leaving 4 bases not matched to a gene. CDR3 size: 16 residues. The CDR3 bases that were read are TGTGCCAGCAGTTCGGGACAGGGGTTGAGCAATCAGCCC. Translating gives CASSSGQGLSNQP. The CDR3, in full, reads CASSSGQGLSNQPQHF.